The clone carrying this T cell receptor (beta chain) was seen just once. Its antigen is still unknown. Using immunoSEQ multiplex PCR, the repertoire was profiled, and TCRdb retains in-frame clones only, with some absent. The data contain 150,000 to 200,000 clones, about 80% of them seen just once; the ten biggest clones take up over 5.5%. The data derive from a study of cytomegalovirus exposure and HLA in healthy donors. Study findings and constraints: According to a later analysis, TCR clusters from the first cohort tended to co-occur in the 100 to 150 validation repertoires. For most TCR sequences rarity was the rule, although some public TCRs occurred in many donors.

V shed 4 bases and J shed 9 bases, with 4 bases lying between them. The germline V gene has CDR1 MDHEN and CDR2 SYDVKM. The CDR3 runs 10 residues. Sequences were obtained from PBMCs. This sequence joins TRBV28 and TRBJ1-5; D unclear. The origin of this receptor is a man between 18 and 29 years old in good health and CMV-seropositive. This CDR3 is CASSSGPQHF. The DNA of the CDR3 is TGTGCCAGCAGTTCGGGGCCCCAGCATTTT.